This TCR beta chain comes out of a study of regulatory T cells in long-lasting Graves disease. Per the germline V gene, CDR1 is DFQATT and CDR2 is SNEGSKA (reference sequence). The trim removed 5 bases at V and 3 bases at J, leaving 2 bases unmatched. The CDR3 has 13 residues. The time point was: persistent/refractory GD, antithyroid drugs over 5 years with positive TRAb. The TCR library was made from RNA extracted from PBMCs. In building TCR beta libraries, iRepertoire HTBI primers were used together with Arm-PCR of CDR3 regions. TCRdb reprocessed the multiplex PCR reads with MiXCR, giving one entry per CDR3 protein. The sample holds a few hundred thousand distinct CDR3 sequences, about 22% seen once.

The sequences come from peripheral blood mononuclear cells (PBMCs), collected when the disease was refractory, from a patient treated with antithyroid drugs. The clonotype was recovered from a female donor with Graves disease. This chain uses TRBV20-1 with TRBJ2-7; 12 nucleotides match TRBD2. CDR3 protein: CSAPTSGGYEQYF. The CDR3 region has the DNA TGCAGTGCTCCGACTAGCGGGGGCTACGAGCAGTACTTC.